This passage covers 15 T cell receptor beta chains from one sample sequenced in a study of blood T cell repertoires in COVID-19. Profiled with immunoSEQ multiplex PCR; TCRdb holds only in-frame clones, not every one. The sample records a few hundred thousand clones, about 89% being singletons. The specimen was PBMCs or T cells enriched from blood (not recorded which). Source of these receptors: a man under 40 who had recovered from COVID-19.

V is TRBV4-3 and J is TRBJ2-5; 7 bases map to TRBD1. The V gene's germline CDR1 is LGHNA and CDR2 YSLEER. CDR3 length equals 16 residues. With V trimmed by 0 bases and J by 5 bases, 9 bases remained unmatched. CDR3 sequence: CASSQDSVGGEETQYF. CDR3 nucleotides: TGCGCCAGCAGCCAAGATTCTGTAGGGGGCGAGGAGACCCAGTACTTC.

The rearrangement links TRBV25-1 to TRBJ2-1, with no clear D. V gave up 3 bases and J gave up 3 bases, with 9 bases separating them. Looked up from germline, CDR1 is MGHDK and CDR2 is SYGVNS. This CDR3 region has 14 residues. This CDR3 is CASSEGLIYNEQFF. The DNA for the CDR3 is TGTGCCAGCAGTGAGGGCCTGATCTACAATGAGCAGTTCTTC.

This chain uses TRBV6-6 with TRBJ1-1; D gene unclear. The CDR3 consists of 13 residues. Germline V gene sequence: CDR1 MNHNY, CDR2 SVGAGI (reference sequence). V was shortened by 6 bases and J by 0 bases, with 8 bases between the two germline ends. The CDR3 region has the DNA TGTGCCAGCAGCCACATCATGAACACTGAAGCTTTCTTT. Protein product: CASSHIMNTEAFF.

The genes are TRBV5-1 and TRBJ2-7; unclear D gene. There are 15 residues in the CDR3. The germline V and J ends were trimmed by 0 bases and 3 bases, with 13 bases remaining between them. Germline loops: CDR1 SGHRS, CDR2 YFSETQ. CDR3 DNA sequence: TGCGCCAGCAGCTTGGTCCCAGGCTCCGGCTACGAGCAGTACTTC. Its protein is CASSLVPGSGYEQYF. The variable domain in full, completed from reference TRBV5-1 and TRBJ2-7, reads KAGVTQTPRYLIKTRGQQVTLSCSPISGHRSVSWYQQTPGQGLQFLFEYFSETQRNKGNFPGRFSGRQFSNSRSEMNVSTLELGDSALYLCASSLVPGSGYEQYFGPGTRLTVT.

V usage is TRBV19 and J usage is TRBJ1-2; maybe TRBD1 (6 bases). Germline CDR1 is LNHDA and CDR2 is SQIVND (reference sequence). The CDR3 extends over 14 amino acids. Trimming removed 3 bases at V and 12 bases at J, with 20 bases between. DNA of the CDR3: TGTGCCAGTAGTATTACAGGGCCCTCGGTCACCCACACCTTC. This translates into CASSITGPSVTHTF.

This chain uses TRBV27 with TRBJ1-1, with no clear D. The CDR3 runs 13 residues. Trimming removed 0 bases at V and 3 bases at J, with 5 bases between. The germline gives CDR1 MNHEY, CDR2 SMNVEV (reference sequence). This chain's CDR3 is CASSLSAYTEAFF. Written as DNA, the CDR3 is TGTGCCAGCAGTTTATCGGCTTACACTGAAGCTTTCTTT.

This clone was seen a few times. CDR3 protein: CASSVDRGRTEAFF. The DNA of the CDR3 is TGTGCCAGCAGCGTAGACAGGGGAAGAACTGAAGCTTTCTTT. The chain combines TRBV9 with TRBJ1-1; 7 bases are shared with TRBD1. The CDR3 is made up of 14 amino acids. Per the germline V gene, CDR1 is SGDLS and CDR2 is YYNGEE. The ends lost 0 bases at V and 5 bases at J; junction bases unmatched: 4.

The rearrangement links TRBV5-1 to TRBJ1-1; D call uncertain. The germline V gene encodes CDR1 SGHRS and CDR2 YFSETQ. V lost 1 base and J 2 bases, leaving 9 bases between the germline ends. The CDR3 loop spans 14 amino acids. CDR3 protein: CASSLINSNTEAFF. CDR3 coding DNA: TGCGCCAGCAGCTTGATTAACAGCAACACTGAAGCTTTCTTT.

This clone has a handful of counts. The J gene is TRBJ1-6, the V gene TRBV10-2; 9 nucleotides match TRBD1. With V trimmed by 4 bases and J by 7 bases, 5 bases remained unmatched. This CDR3 is 15 amino acids long. Germline V gene sequence: CDR1 WSHSY, CDR2 SAAADI. The CDR3: CASSAETGGNSPLHF. For the CDR3, the DNA is TGCGCCAGCAGTGCGGAGACAGGGGGGAATTCACCCCTCCACTTT.

This clone appeared a few times. This sequence joins TRBV19 and TRBJ1-2; 9 nucleotides line up with TRBD1. Germline loops: CDR1 LNHDA, CDR2 SQIVND (reference sequence). The V segment lost 5 bases and the J segment 8 bases; nucleotides outside the gene matches: 24. The CDR3 covers 19 residues. The CDR3 nucleotides read TGTGCCAGTAGTCCGGGACAGGGCCGTTTGAAGAATTCGATTTTGGGCTACACCTTC. Translated, it gives CASSPGQGRLKNSILGYTF.

The genes are TRBV2 and TRBJ1-1, with 7 bases fitting TRBD1. The CDR3 consists of 13 residues. Germline CDR1 is SNHLY and CDR2 is FYNNEI. J gave up 1 base and V 11 bases, and 7 bases lay outside the gene matches. CDR3 DNA: TGTGCCTGCAACCGGGACAGGAACACTGAAGCTTTCTTT. The encoded protein is CACNRDRNTEAFF.

The genes are TRBV6-5 and TRBJ2-3, with D hard to call. This CDR3 comprises 13 residues. The ends were cut back, 5 bases at V and 8 bases at J, with 14 bases in the middle. Germline lookup yields CDR1 MNHEY and CDR2 SVGAGI. The CDR3 DNA follows: TGTGCCAGCAGTCCTGACATTACACGTACGCAGTATTTT. It codes for CASSPDITRTQYF.

The chain recombines TRBV19 with TRBJ2-7, with TRBD1 identical over 8 bases. CDR3 length equals 18 residues. Per the germline V gene, CDR1 is LNHDA and CDR2 is SQIVND (reference sequence). V dropped 3 bases and J dropped 5; count of bases not matched to a gene: 18. CDR3 DNA: TGTGCCAGTAGTATCATCGGCCCCCGGACAGGGAAATCCCACGAGCAGTACTTC. Residues: CASSIIGPRTGKSHEQYF.

The chain carries TRBV29-1 and TRBJ1-2; 9 bases agree with TRBD1. Germline CDR1 is SQVTM and CDR2 is ANQGSEA. The CDR3 sequence is 12 residues long. V gave up 3 bases and J gave up 7 bases; unmatched junction bases: 3. The CDR3 loop reads CSVDGTGSGYTF. CDR3 nucleotides: TGCAGCGTTGACGGGACAGGGAGTGGCTACACCTTC.

The chain is built from TRBV3-1 (or the pseudogene TRBV3-2) and TRBJ2-7; D is uncertain. V lost 3 bases and J lost 2, with 17 bases in between. The CDR3 consists of 16 residues. CDR1 and CDR2 from the germline V gene are LGHDT and YNNKEL (reference sequence). The CDR3 nucleotides read TGTGCCAGCAGCCAGGTTAGATACGGGTCCACCTACGAGCAGTACTTC. This codes for CASSQVRYGSTYEQYF.